This TCR beta chain derives from a study of response to subunit inactivated influenza vaccine. General study points: Every seasonal influenza vaccination brings in few new T cells, the authors suggested.

This clonotype was counted at least ten times. No antigen is known for it. One entry per CDR3 protein results from TCRdb running MiXCR on the RT-PCR reads. The table shows more than 450,000 distinct CDR3 sequences, with 7.6% occurring only once. The source is a man between 50 and 75 years old who received an inactivated influenza vaccine. Here the sequenced sample was PBMCs from blood, taken around 25 months after vaccination.

The CDR3 loop is CAIQDRVDTEAFF. The CDR3, as DNA: TGTGCCATTCAGGACAGGGTTGACACTGAAGCTTTCTTT. The chain combines TRBV10-3 with TRBJ1-1; 8 bases fit TRBD1. The length of the CDR3 is 13 residues. V lost 9 bases to trimming and J lost 3 bases; unmatched junction nucleotides: 6. Germline loops: CDR1 ENHRY, CDR2 SYGVKD.